Reported below is one T cell receptor (beta chain). Its target is unknown. Treatment denoted: oral pan-JAK inhibitor, 5-10 mg twice daily. This sample was included in a study of CD8+ T cells in alopecia areata. Study information: Patients in the treated group were given tofacitinib by mouth, 5 to 10 mg twice a day. Study-level findings and limits: Lesional scalp exceeded normal scalp in clonality, especially in alopecia totalis/universalis.

Per germline, CDR1 MGHDK and CDR2 SYGVNS. The CDR3 consists of 13 residues. V dropped 8 bases and J dropped 3; count of bases not matched to a gene: 5. Sequencing templates came from extracted RNA that was reverse transcribed into cDNA. The data were produced by immunoSEQ multiplex PCR, yet TCRdb's version contains in-frame clones alone and is incomplete. The sample has 110,000 to 150,000 clones, roughly nine tenths seen once. This clonotype was sampled from a human donor with alopecia areata. The chain employs TRBV25-1 and TRBJ1-1; 8 bases fit TRBD1. The input for sequencing was CD8+ T cells sorted from blood, taken at week 4, from a patient treated with tofacitinib. For the CDR3, the DNA is TGTGCCAGCCAAGGACAGGGCTACACTGAAGCTTTCTTT. Translating it yields CASQGQGYTEAFF.